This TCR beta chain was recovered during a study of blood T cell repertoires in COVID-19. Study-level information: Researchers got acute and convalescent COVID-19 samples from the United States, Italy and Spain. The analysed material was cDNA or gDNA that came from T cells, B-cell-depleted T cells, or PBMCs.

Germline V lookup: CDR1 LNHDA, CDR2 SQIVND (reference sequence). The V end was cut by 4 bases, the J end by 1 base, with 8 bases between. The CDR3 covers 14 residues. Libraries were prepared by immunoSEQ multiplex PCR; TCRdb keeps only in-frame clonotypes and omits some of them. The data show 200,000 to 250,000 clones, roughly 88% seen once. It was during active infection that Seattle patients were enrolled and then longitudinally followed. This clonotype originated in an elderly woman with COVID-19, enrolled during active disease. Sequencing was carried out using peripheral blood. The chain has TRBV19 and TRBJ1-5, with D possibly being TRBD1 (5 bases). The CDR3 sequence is CASSKTVSNQPQHF. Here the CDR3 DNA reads TGTGCCAGTAGTAAGACAGTAAGCAATCAGCCCCAGCATTTT.